This T cell receptor (beta chain) is drawn from a study of PD-1 blockade in classical Hodgkin lymphoma. Study details: Each patient was given nivolumab 3 mg/kg through a vein every 2 weeks.

Time point here: cycle 4 day 1 (C4D1), after 5 to 7 weeks of nivolumab. With no exception, relapse followed autologous stem cell transplantation in all patients, and brentuximab vedotin exposure varied. The CD4+ T cells used were purified from thawed PBMCs through magnetic negative selection. Sequenced by immunoSEQ multiplex PCR; TCRdb stores in-frame clones only, minus some. The top ten hold approximately 0.3% of the sample, which has tens of thousands of clones, more than 85% seen once. Points on this clone: The antigen is undetermined.

The CDR3 is made up of 13 amino acids. The ends were cut back, 10 bases at V and 2 bases at J, with 11 bases in the middle. The V gene's germline CDR1 is LNHDA and CDR2 SQIVND (reference sequence). General study points: A reduction in baseline TCR diversity was reportedly seen in newly diagnosed patients relative to healthy donors. Patients starting nivolumab under 1 year after ASCT were excluded. Baseline diversity resembling that of newly diagnosed patients was seen in complete responders.

The chain links TRBV19 to TRBJ2-2; TRBD1 might be the D (6 bases). This TCR came from a human donor with classical Hodgkin lymphoma. The specimen comprised CD4+ T cells from blood, sampled before the fourth cycle of nivolumab. CDR3 nucleotides: TGTGCCACAAACAGGGTTAACACCGGGGAGCTGTTTTTT. Amino acids: CATNRVNTGELFF.